The present TCR beta chain was sequenced within a study of T cell responses to AZD1222 COVID-19 vaccine. As regards this clone: Its antigen remains unknown. This likely comes from a read error, as the CDR3 has no conserved phenylalanine or tryptophan at its end. The DNA is omitted, as the CDR3 cannot be located on it reliably, and the CDR3 follows TCRdb's listing.

Assay used: immunoSEQ multiplex PCR; TCRdb lists only in-frame clones, some missing. This sample yields 150,000 to 200,000 clones, of which around 88% are seen a single time; approximately 8% belongs to the top ten. Notes on the study in general: Females outnumbered males among donors, who were mostly white British; clonal diversity was possibly underestimated.

This clonotype originated in an adult in good health. Sequencing was performed on peripheral blood, taken on day 0 of AZD1222 vaccination.

The CDR3 region is CASSPPRKRL. The V and J genes are TRBV7-2 and TRBJ2-7; the D call in the table, TRBD1, was not verified against the DNA. Both ends counted, the CDR3 spans 10 residues. The germline V gene encodes CDR1 SGHTA and CDR2 FQGNSA.